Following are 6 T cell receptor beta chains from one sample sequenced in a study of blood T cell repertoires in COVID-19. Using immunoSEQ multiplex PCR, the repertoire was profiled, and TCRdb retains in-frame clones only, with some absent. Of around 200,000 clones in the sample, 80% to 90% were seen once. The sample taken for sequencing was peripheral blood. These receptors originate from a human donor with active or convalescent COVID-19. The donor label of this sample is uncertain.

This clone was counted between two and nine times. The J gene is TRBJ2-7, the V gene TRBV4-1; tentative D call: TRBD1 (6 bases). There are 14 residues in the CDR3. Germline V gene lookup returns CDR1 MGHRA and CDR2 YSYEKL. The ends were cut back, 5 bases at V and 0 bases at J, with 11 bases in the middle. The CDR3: CASSSGVSSYEQYF. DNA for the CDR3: TGCGCCAGCAGCTCAGGGGTTAGCTCCTACGAGCAGTACTTC.

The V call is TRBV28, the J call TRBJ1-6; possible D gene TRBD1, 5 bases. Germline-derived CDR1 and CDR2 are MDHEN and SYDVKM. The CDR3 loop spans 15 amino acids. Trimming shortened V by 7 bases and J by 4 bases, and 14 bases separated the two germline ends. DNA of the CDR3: TGTGCCAGCAACCGGCAGGGTGGTTATAATTCACCCCTCCACTTT. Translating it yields CASNRQGGYNSPLHF.

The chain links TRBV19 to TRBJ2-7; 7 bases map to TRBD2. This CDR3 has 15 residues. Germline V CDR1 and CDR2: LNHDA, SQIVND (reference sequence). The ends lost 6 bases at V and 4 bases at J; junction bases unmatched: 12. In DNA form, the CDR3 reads TGTGCCAGTAGCAGCGCCGTCGGGGAGGGGTACGAGCAGTACTTC. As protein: CASSSAVGEGYEQYF.

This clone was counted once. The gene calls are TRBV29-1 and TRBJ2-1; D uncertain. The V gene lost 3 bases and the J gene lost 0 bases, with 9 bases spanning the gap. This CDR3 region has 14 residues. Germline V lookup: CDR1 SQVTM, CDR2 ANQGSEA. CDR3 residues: CSVDGPRSYNEQFF. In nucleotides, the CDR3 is TGCAGCGTTGACGGTCCCCGCTCCTACAATGAGCAGTTCTTC.

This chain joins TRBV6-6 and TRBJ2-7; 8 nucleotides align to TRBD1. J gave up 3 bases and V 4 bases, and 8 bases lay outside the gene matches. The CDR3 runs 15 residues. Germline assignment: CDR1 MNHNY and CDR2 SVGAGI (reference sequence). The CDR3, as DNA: TGTGCCAGCAGTTCCAAGACAGGGGCGAACTACGAGCAGTACTTC. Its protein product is CASSSKTGANYEQYF.

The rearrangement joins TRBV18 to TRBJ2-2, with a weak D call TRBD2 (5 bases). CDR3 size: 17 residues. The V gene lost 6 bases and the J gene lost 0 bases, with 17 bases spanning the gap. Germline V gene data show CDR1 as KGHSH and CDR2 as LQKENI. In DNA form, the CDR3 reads TGTGCCAGCTCCCCCCCATCTGGACTGACGAACACCGGGGAGCTGTTTTTT. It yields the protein CASSPPSGLTNTGELFF.